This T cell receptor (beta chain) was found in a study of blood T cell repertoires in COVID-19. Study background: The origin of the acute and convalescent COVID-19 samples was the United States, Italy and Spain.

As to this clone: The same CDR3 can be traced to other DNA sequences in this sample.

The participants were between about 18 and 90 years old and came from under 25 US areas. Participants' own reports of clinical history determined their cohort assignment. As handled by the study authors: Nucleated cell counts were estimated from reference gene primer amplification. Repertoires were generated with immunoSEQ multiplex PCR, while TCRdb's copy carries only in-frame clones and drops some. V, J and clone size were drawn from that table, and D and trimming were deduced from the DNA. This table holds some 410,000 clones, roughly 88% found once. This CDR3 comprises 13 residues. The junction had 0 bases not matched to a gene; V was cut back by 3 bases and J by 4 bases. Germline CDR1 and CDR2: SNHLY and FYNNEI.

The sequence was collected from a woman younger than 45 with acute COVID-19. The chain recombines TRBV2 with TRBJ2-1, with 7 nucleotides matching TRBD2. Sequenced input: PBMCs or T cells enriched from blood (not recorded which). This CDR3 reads CASSDGGYNEQFF. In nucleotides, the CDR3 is TGTGCCAGCAGTGACGGGGGGTACAATGAGCAGTTCTTC. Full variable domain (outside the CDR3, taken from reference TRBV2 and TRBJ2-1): EPEVTQTPSHQVTQMGQEVILRCVPISNHLYFYWYRQILGQKVEFLVSFYNNEISEKSEIFDDQFSVERPDGSNFTLKIRSTKLEDSAMYFCASSDGGYNEQFFGPGTRLTVL.